This TCR beta chain came from a study of T cells expressing NK-cell markers. Study summary: The authors derived TCR beta repertoires from sorted CD3+CD56+NKG2C+, CD3+CD56+NKG2C- and CD3+CD56-NKG2C+ T cells. HCMV seropositivity characterized most of the eight sequenced donors, and seronegativity one. Findings of the study overall: In a handful of donors, dominant NKG2C+ clonotypes were roughly 1.0-7.0% of CD8+ T cells.

In generating TCR beta cDNA, 5'RACE template switching with UMIs was used. After re-calling the 5' RACE reads, TCRdb lists one entry per CDR3 protein, DNA absent. The sample yields 350,000 to 400,000 distinct CDR3 sequences, of which the top ten take up about 11%. In the case of this clonotype: No antigen is known for it.

The receptor's source is a woman aged 45-65 years in good health. The sequenced sample was blood T cells: a sorted CD56 or NKG2C T cell subset, CD4+ or CD8+ T cells, or bulk PBMC T cells (not recorded which).

Here the CDR3 reads CASLPEGEQFF. The chain carries TRBV7-9 and TRBJ2-1; TCRdb picks TRBD1, but there is no DNA to check that call. CDR3 size: 11 residues. The germline gives CDR1 SEHNR, CDR2 FQNEAQ (reference sequence).